Listed below are T cell receptor beta chains from one sample, sequenced in a study of Graves' ophthalmopathy and Graves' hyperthyroidism. TCRdb reprocessed the multiplex PCR reads via MiXCR and lists one record per CDR3 protein. The sample lists over a million distinct CDR3 sequences; about two fifths were seen once. Sample: peripheral blood or thyroid tissue (not recorded which). Source of these receptors: an adult man with Graves' hyperthyroidism. The CDR3 runs from the conserved cysteine through the conserved F or W. Each record gives: CDR3 protein, CDR3 DNA, V gene, J gene, clone size, D gene. A D gene is named only where the DNA matches it firmly. Size values are once, few and many counts, or a class for expanded clones, and some rows have none.

CASSVRGDPNSPLHF,TGTGCCAGCAGCGTGCGGGGGGACCCTAATTCACCCCTCCACTTT,TRBV2,TRBJ1-6,NA,NA
CSASGRASNQPQHF,TGCAGCGCGTCCGGGAGGGCAAGCAATCAGCCCCAGCATTTT,TRBV29-1,TRBJ1-5,many,NA
CASSPKRRVLYF,TGTGCCAGCAGCCCGAAGCGGAGAGTTCTGTACTTC,TRBV14,TRBJ2-7,many,NA
CASSPRAGRNYEQYF,TGTGCCAGCAGCCCGAGGGCGGGGAGAAACTACGAGCAGTACTTC,TRBV14,TRBJ2-7,few,NA
CAISDISYEQYF,TGTGCCATCAGCGACATTTCCTACGAGCAGTACTTC,TRBV10-3,TRBJ2-7,NA,NA
CASSSYVDQETQYF,TGTGCCAGCAGTTCCTACGTAGACCAAGAGACCCAGTACTTC,TRBV12-3/TRBV12-4,TRBJ2-5,many,NA
CASSFLGGSHYEQYF,TGTGCCAGCAGCTTTCTAGGTGGGTCTCACTACGAGCAGTACTTC,TRBV7-2,TRBJ2-7,many,NA
CASSLLSGGLYEQYF,TGTGCCAGCAGCTTATTGTCGGGAGGACTCTACGAGCAGTACTTC,TRBV13,TRBJ2-7,NA,TRBD2
CASSQDPTGDSYEQYF,TGCGCCAGCAGCCAAGACCCGACAGGGGACTCCTACGAGCAGTACTTC,TRBV4-3,TRBJ2-7,NA,TRBD1
CSAQTSVTYEQYF,TGCAGTGCTCAGACTAGCGTCACCTACGAGCAGTACTTC,TRBV20-1,TRBJ2-7,many,TRBD2
CASSPPPGLGNYEQYF,TGTGCCAGCAGCCCTCCACCGGGACTAGGAAACTACGAGCAGTACTTC,TRBV7-2,TRBJ2-7,many,TRBD2
CASSLVGLRTGSNQPQHF,TGTGCCAGCAGCTTAGTGGGCTTACGGACGGGGAGCAATCAGCCCCAGCATTTT,TRBV7-2,TRBJ1-5,NA,NA
CASSIHYEQYF,TGTGCCAGCAGCATCCACTACGAGCAGTACTTC,TRBV7-9,TRBJ2-7,many,NA
CASSTPRWRPRDYEQYF,TGTGCCAGCAGCACCCCGCGTTGGCGGCCTAGGGACTACGAGCAGTACTTC,TRBV9,TRBJ2-7,few,NA
CASKRGLGQGNYGYTF,TGTGCCAGCAAGAGGGGGTTGGGACAGGGGAACTATGGCTACACCTTC,TRBV11-2,TRBJ1-2,NA,TRBD1
CASSEVRAYYGYTF,TGTGCCAGCAGTGAAGTGAGGGCGTACTATGGCTACACCTTC,TRBV2,TRBJ1-2,many,NA
CASSIFREAHEQYF,TGTGCCAGTAGTATTTTCCGGGAAGCCCACGAGCAGTACTTC,TRBV19,TRBJ2-7,few,NA